This T cell receptor (beta chain) comes out of a study of T cell responses to AZD1222 COVID-19 vaccine (dated by TCRdb to about 2021). Regarding the complete study: AZD1222 recipients whose second dose came at about 4 weeks and those whose second dose came at about 12 weeks were combined into one group, since spike-specific TCR depth and breadth did not differ between the two schedules. TCR sequencing was performed for about 250 trial participants, of whom around 200 were given two doses of AZD1222 and around 25 were given two doses of MenACWY control vaccine. Trial participants were enrolled by age into subgroups of 18-55, 56-69 and 70-plus years, and roughly 150, 30 and 60 TCR-sequenced participants, respectively, were included in these subgroups.

This clone came up once. This clone's antigen is unknown. Base quality data are lacking; no much larger clone is found one base away. Overall results and qualifications from the work: Conclusions about previously exposed vaccinees are limited because only a handful of AZD1222 recipients were SARS-CoV-2 seropositive at baseline. The vaccine-associated CD4 TCRs covered the entire spike protein, and the dominant responses fell in regions 160-218 and 743-854. Spike-specific TCR breadth and depth rose significantly after two AZD1222 doses compared with day 0 and with MenACWY recipients. Nearly half of unique spike-specific TCRs reportedly recognized epitopes outside regions mutated in the B.1.351 and B.1.1.7 variants. The 56-69-year group was small, and its depth increase did not reach significance, likely because of low power. Because no day 14 peak-response samples were available, the repertoires could be characterized only after the peak T cell response. Most participants were white British and females outnumbered males, and the authors suggested that clonal diversity may have been underestimated.

The CDR3 regions of human TCRbeta chains were analyzed by immunosequencing. Per the source publication's procedure: TCRs in the repertoires were matched against a reference library of SARS-CoV-2-specific TCRs that had been generated with the MIRA antigen-specificity platform. Breadth was defined as the fraction of unique TCRs that were SARS-CoV-2-associated. Depth was defined as the fraction of total T cells that were SARS-CoV-2-associated. Each spike-specific TCR was assigned to its reactive spike region and to a CD4 or CD8 class using the MIRA data. Log10-transformed breadth and depth values were compared by one-way ANOVA with Sidak's multiple comparisons tests. The table comes from immuneACCESS by way of TCRdb, which keeps in-frame sequences with V and J called. Part of the clones is missing from these tables; in studies checked, under half for an unresolved V gene and the rest for unknown reasons. That table is the source of V, J and clone size, and D and trimming were worked out from the DNA. A total of 85,000 to 110,000 clones appear in this sample, 90% of them only once. The ten largest clones take up 4% to 5.5% of the sample.

According to the germline V gene (reference sequence), CDR1 reads MNHEY and CDR2 reads SMNVEV. A distance of 10 bases separates the germline ends of V and J, which lose 3 bases and 4 bases respectively. From the cysteine through the phenylalanine, the CDR3 covers 13 amino acids. Only CDR3 DNA remains: 39 bases, in frame from the first base. Reading the label with the study, this specimen's time point is: baseline before first vaccination. Vaccinee samples were obtained from the UK trials COV001 and COV002, which included a single-blind randomized controlled phase 2/3 trial of AZD1222 (ChAdOx1 nCoV-19) in healthy adults. Trial participant PBMC samples were collected at day 0 and day 28 after the second dose for TCRbeta chain sequencing.

This TCR came from an adult in good health. Sequencing used peripheral blood, obtained on day 0 of AZD1222 vaccination. The rearrangement joined TRBV27 to TRBJ2-7; TRBD1 is a possible D gene, resting on 6 matching bases. The CDR3 region: CASSFNREYEQYF. The nucleotides read TGTGCCAGCAGTTTTAACAGGGAATACGAGCAGTACTTC.